This note documents a single TCR beta chain sequence. This clone was recorded a few times. Its recognized antigen is unknown. No much larger clonotype is one base removed from it; base qualities were not supplied. The entry originates in a study of beta chain features in type 1 diabetes listed by TCRdb under 2018. Regarding the study in general: Mean age, gender distribution, total cell number and subset yield were not different between patients and healthy donors. Across all samples, about 110 million sorted cells were examined, and cell number per subset correlated strongly with RNA yield. In the study, recently diagnosed type 1 diabetes patients and matched healthy donors were compared on the TCRB repertoires of their sorted circulating CD4+ T cell subsets. Whereas all 30 or so donors provided naive and central memory subsets, regulatory and stem cell-like memory subsets were isolated from just 8 patients and roughly 8 healthy donors. Results and caveats for the whole study, not just this receptor: Patients with type 1 diabetes made fewer insertions and deleted more nucleotides at VDJ recombination sites, implying thymic rearrangement abnormalities. Type 1 diabetes patients showed a moderate but significant shortening of TCRB CDR3 length in all four CD4+ subsets. Shorter templates might have been favored by PCR, but patient and control samples were amplified and corrected together, so both groups would have been affected equally by any skew. Sequencing cDNA rather than genomic DNA could over-represent highly expressing activated cells, although activation and CD3 levels did not differ between groups. Naive, central memory and regulatory TCRB repertoires appeared to be more alike among patients than among healthy donors. Because small numbers of individuals were included in the HLA sub-analyses, any influence of HLA type on TCRB rearrangement was left unresolved.

From each donor, a single peripheral blood sample of about 120 mL on average was drawn into heparinised tubes. Using a panel that included CD45RO, CCR7, CD25, CD127, CD95 and CD27, naive, central memory, regulatory and stem cell-like memory CD4+ T cells were sorted on a BD FACSAria II. Every sorted population had a purity above 98%. PBMCs were isolated immediately by Lymphoprep density gradient centrifugation and stained directly without culture. Samples were stained and sorted in pairs, with one healthy donor and one patient per experiment, so that batch effects were minimized. The High Capacity cDNA Reverse Transcription Kit was used to reverse transcribe all of the isolated RNA, meaning that expressed TCRB transcripts were what got sequenced. Stem cell-like memory T cell samples underwent survey-depth immunoSEQ sequencing, averaging roughly 1 million total reads per sample. Sorted cells were lysed in RLT buffer, and RNA was extracted using DNase-treated RNeasy Micro or Mini kits according to cell number. Each cell subset was processed separately to prevent cross-contamination, with patient and healthy donor samples processed together. The immunoSEQ multiplex PCR was used to amplify TCRB sequences from cDNA, yielding 87-bp fragments that span the CDR3 region. Amplicons were sequenced on the Illumina HiSeq platform. For the original study's pipeline: Synthetic template baselines were used to correct PCR bias computationally, reads within Hamming distance 2 were collapsed, and singletons that could not be merged were discarded. By aligning reads against IMGT, V, D and J genes, CDR3 length, and insertions or deletions at six rearrangement sites were assigned. Within each subset, clonotype counts were normalized to the number of sorted cells before true diversity and Gini coefficients were calculated with the tcR R package. The overlap coefficient, calculated on TCRB nucleotide sequences, was used to quantify repertoire sharing. Sourced from immuneACCESS, this table was stored by TCRdb with only in-frame sequences that have V and J called. A share of the clones is absent; for the studies checked, an unresolved V gene accounts for under half, and the remainder has no known explanation. The DNA gave D and trimming, while V, J and clone size come from that table. In all, the sample holds under 95,000 clones, and about 32% of those were seen once. Jointly, the top ten make up about 0.5% of the sample.

CDR3 length: 15 amino acids, cysteine to phenylalanine. Only CDR3 DNA remains: 45 bases, in frame from the first base. Relative to germline, V is missing 2 bases and J is missing 0 bases, with 3 bases of the junction outside any gene match. From a lookup of the germline V gene, CDR1 and CDR2 are SGHRS and YFSETQ. The TCR was taken from a woman younger than 35 in good health. The sequenced material came from stem cell memory CD4+ T cells from blood. The cell subset or site label here, explained by the study, means: stem cell-like memory CD4+ T cells. The chain uses TRBV5-1 and TRBJ2-5; TRBD2 agrees with 8 junctional bases. The DNA sequence reads TGCGCCAGCAGCTTTAGCGGGGCGTACCAAGAGACCCAGTACTTC. This gives the protein CASSFSGAYQETQYF.